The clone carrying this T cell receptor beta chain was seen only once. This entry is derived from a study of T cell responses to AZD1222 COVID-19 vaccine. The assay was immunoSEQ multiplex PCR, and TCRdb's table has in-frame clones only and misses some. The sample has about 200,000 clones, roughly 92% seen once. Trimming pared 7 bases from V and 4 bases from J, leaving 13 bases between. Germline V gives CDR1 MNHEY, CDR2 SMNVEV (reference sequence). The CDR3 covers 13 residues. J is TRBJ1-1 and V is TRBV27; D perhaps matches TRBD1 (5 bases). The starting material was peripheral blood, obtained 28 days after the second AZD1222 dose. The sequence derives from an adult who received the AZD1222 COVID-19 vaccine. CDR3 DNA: TGTGCCAGCAAGCCGAGAGGGGCCACTGAAGCTTTCTTT. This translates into CASKPRGATEAFF.